These 14 T cell receptor beta chains were sequenced from one sample in a study of CD8+ T cells in alopecia areata. Sequencing relied on a cDNA template that was reverse transcribed from extracted RNA. Measured with immunoSEQ multiplex PCR; TCRdb has only the in-frame clones, and not every one. The table lists about 130,000 clones, 45% to 60% of them singletons. Treatment in this sample: oral pan-JAK inhibitor, 5-10 mg twice daily. Material: CD8+ T cells sorted from blood, obtained at week 4, from a patient treated with tofacitinib. Receptors originate from a human donor with alopecia areata.

This clone was detected once. This chain joins TRBV7-6 and TRBJ1-6, with D tentatively TRBD1 (5 bases). This CDR3 region has 13 residues. CDR1 and CDR2 (germline): SGHVS, FNYEAQ. Trimming stripped 5 bases from V and 8 bases from J, with 10 bases between. The CDR3 sequence: CASSRRGDSPLHF. CDR3 nucleotide sequence: TGTGCCAGCAGCCGCCGGGGGGATTCACCCCTCCACTTT.

The chain employs TRBV30 and TRBJ2-3; 10 positions match TRBD1. This CDR3 region has 15 residues. Trimming took 7 bases from V and 5 from J; bases not matched to a gene: 12. Germline CDR1 and CDR2: GTSNPN and SVGIG (reference sequence). The CDR3 loop is CALQSSWTGGDTQYF. DNA of the CDR3: TGTGCCTTACAAAGCAGTTGGACAGGGGGAGATACGCAGTATTTT.

The genes are TRBV5-1 and TRBJ1-1, with TRBD1 matching 12 bases. This CDR3 spans 15 amino acids. Germline CDR1 is SGHRS and CDR2 is YFSETQ. Trimming cost V 4 bases and J 6 bases; bases outside gene matches: 7. In DNA form, the CDR3 reads TGCGCCAGCAGCATTGGGGGACAGGGGGCTCCTGAAGCTTTCTTT. This sequence encodes CASSIGGQGAPEAFF.

The chain carries TRBV4-2 and TRBJ1-4; no firm D call. Per germline, CDR1 LGHNA and CDR2 YNFKEQ. The CDR3 runs to 11 residues. Deletions cut 1 base from V and 7 bases from J, with 1 base between. CDR3 residues: CASSQAEKLFF. The DNA of the CDR3 is TGTGCCAGCAGCCAAGCTGAAAAACTGTTTTTT.

J is TRBJ2-2 and V is TRBV4-1; D unresolved. The V gene's germline CDR1 is MGHRA and CDR2 YSYEKL. The V end lost 7 bases, the J end lost 0 bases, and 15 bases lay between the germline ends. The CDR3 totals 16 residues. CDR3 region: CASNPIFAPNTGELFF. The CDR3 DNA is TGCGCCAGCAACCCGATTTTTGCCCCGAACACCGGGGAGCTGTTTTTT.

The V call is TRBV9, the J call TRBJ2-1; 7 bases match TRBD1. The CDR3 spans 15 residues. Germline trimming cut 3 bases from V and 1 base from J; bases unmatched to any gene: 4. The germline V gene encodes CDR1 SGDLS and CDR2 YYNGEE. CDR3 in DNA: TGTGCCAGCAGCGAGCGGACAGGTTCCTACAATGAGCAGTTCTTC. This codes for CASSERTGSYNEQFF. The whole variable domain, filled in from reference TRBV9 and TRBJ2-1, reads DSGVTQTPKHLITATGQRVTLRCSPRSGDLSVYWYQQSLDQGLQFLIQYYNGEERAKGNILERFSAQQFPDLHSELNLSSLELGDSALYFCASSERTGSYNEQFFGPGTRLTVL.

The V call is TRBV15, the J call TRBJ2-7; 7 positions match TRBD1. CDR3 length: 14 amino acids. Germline CDR1 LNHNV, CDR2 YYDKDF (reference sequence). V was pared by 6 bases and J by 2 bases, with 7 bases of the junction left unmatched. CDR3 coding DNA: TGTGCCACCAGTTCGACAGGGTGGGCCTACGAGCAGTACTTC. Protein product: CATSSTGWAYEQYF.

V is TRBV7-8 and J is TRBJ1-5, with D perhaps TRBD1 (6 bases). The germline V gene encodes CDR1 SGHVS and CDR2 FQNEAQ. The CDR3 is 13 amino acids. V was trimmed by 5 bases and J by 9 bases, leaving 14 bases between them. The CDR3 protein is CASSEPGVPPQHF. CDR3 coding DNA: TGTGCCAGCAGCGAACCAGGGGTGCCGCCCCAGCATTTT.

The chain has TRBV7-9 and TRBJ1-2; D ambiguous. The CDR3 is 13 residues long. Trimming cost V 6 bases and J 2 bases, with 10 bases left between them. From germline, CDR1 is SEHNR and CDR2 FQNEAQ (reference sequence). As DNA, the CDR3 is TGTGCCAGCAGTCTAGACGCAAACTATGGCTACACCTTC. Residues: CASSLDANYGYTF.

A few counts support this clone. The chain joins TRBV5-8 to TRBJ1-1; D is unresolved. Per the germline V gene, CDR1 is SGHTS and CDR2 is YDEGEE. The CDR3 is 15 residues long. Deletions cut 1 base from V and 1 base from J, with 11 bases between. CDR3 residues: CASSLPGLKNTEAFF. DNA of the CDR3: TGTGCCAGCAGCTTGCCCGGACTGAAGAACACTGAAGCTTTCTTT.

This chain connects TRBV5-1 to TRBJ1-4; 7 positions match TRBD1. The CDR3 runs to 12 residues. CDR1 is SGHRS, CDR2 YFSETQ, per germline. The trim removed 2 bases at V and 12 bases at J, leaving 4 bases unmatched. The CDR3 is CASSFSGTELFF. Written as DNA, the CDR3 is TGCGCCAGCAGCTTCTCAGGGACAGAACTGTTTTTT.

V is TRBV28 and J is TRBJ2-5, with D perhaps matching TRBD1 (5 bases). The CDR3 consists of 13 residues. V gave up 6 bases and J gave up 4 bases, with 12 bases separating them. Germline CDR1 reads MDHEN; CDR2 reads SYDVKM. The CDR3 loop reads CASRGQGPETQYF. DNA for the CDR3: TGTGCCAGCAGGGGCCAGGGCCCAGAGACCCAGTACTTC. The variable domain in full, completed from reference TRBV28 and TRBJ2-5, reads DVKVTQSSRYLVKRTGEKVFLECVQDMDHENMFWYRQDPGLGLRLIYFSYDVKMKEKGDIPEGYSVSREKKERFSLILESASTNQTSMYLCASRGQGPETQYFGPGTRLLVL.

This chain links TRBV2 with TRBJ2-5, with TRBD2 as a possible D gene (6 bases). There are 15 residues in the CDR3. V lost 6 bases, J lost 0 bases, and 14 bases lay in between. The germline V gene has CDR1 SNHLY and CDR2 FYNNEI. In DNA, the CDR3 is TGTGCCAGCAGGTCGCCCGGGGGATACCAAGAGACCCAGTACTTC. The encoded protein is CASRSPGGYQETQYF.

The chain employs TRBV7-9 and TRBJ1-1; D gene unclear. CDR1 is SEHNR, CDR2 FQNEAQ, per germline (reference sequence). V lost 6 bases, J lost 2 bases, and 13 bases lay in between. The CDR3 totals 14 residues. CDR3 residues: CASRPSESNTEAFF. CDR3 in DNA: TGTGCCAGCAGACCCTCGGAATCCAACACTGAAGCTTTCTTT.